A single sample is the source of the 15 T cell receptor beta chains below, sequenced in a study of response to subunit inactivated influenza vaccine. A single record per CDR3 protein comes from TCRdb applying MiXCR to the RT-PCR reads. This repertoire shows around 530,000 distinct CDR3 sequences, 16% found once; its top ten account for 3% to 3.5%. The sequences come from CD4+ T cells sorted from PBMCs, collected around 25 months after vaccination. The source of these receptors is a man aged 45-69 years who received an inactivated influenza vaccine.

This chain links TRBV5-1 with TRBJ1-1; D is possibly TRBD1 (6 bases). Germline CDR1 SGHRS, CDR2 YFSETQ. The CDR3 has 16 amino acids. Trimming left V 0 bases short and J 2 bases short, with 14 bases between. CDR3 amino acids: CASSLGRGQVNTEAFF. In nucleotides, the CDR3 is TGCGCCAGCAGCTTGGGGCGGGGGCAGGTAAACACTGAAGCTTTCTTT.

This CDR3 reads CASRRPTNTQYF. CDR3 nucleotide sequence: TGTGCCAGCAGGCGGCCGACTAATACGCAGTATTTT. The V call is TRBV6-2 or TRBV6-3, the J call TRBJ2-3; a weak D match, TRBD2 (5 bases). Trimming left V 6 bases short and J 7 bases short, with 11 bases between. The CDR3 has 12 residues. Germline V lookup: CDR1 MNHEY, CDR2 SVGEGT.

This chain uses TRBV25-1 with TRBJ2-2; 10 bases map to TRBD2. The CDR3 has 15 amino acids. Per germline, CDR1 MGHDK and CDR2 SYGVNS. Trimming at V came to 2 bases and at J to 6 bases, leaving 3 bases not matched to a gene. CDR3 nucleotides: TGTGCCAGCAGTGAACTAGCGGGAGTAGCCGGGGAGCTGTTTTTT. It specifies CASSELAGVAGELFF.

This sequence joins TRBV5-1 and TRBJ2-5; TRBD2 is a possible D gene (7 bases). The V end was cut by 3 bases, the J end by 1 base, with 19 bases between. This CDR3 has 17 residues. Germline V gene sequence: CDR1 SGHRS, CDR2 YFSETQ. DNA of the CDR3: TGCGCCAGCAGCTCAGTTGGGAGGGGGAGGTTCCAAGAGACCCAGTACTTC. Residues: CASSSVGRGRFQETQYF.

This clonotype was counted only a few times. This sequence joins TRBV29-1 and TRBJ2-2, with D perhaps TRBD2 (5 bases). This CDR3 spans 15 amino acids. Trimming shortened V by 7 bases and J by 2 bases, and 17 bases separated the two germline ends. CDR1 is SQVTM and CDR2 is ANQGSEA in the germline V gene. CDR3 sequence (DNA): TGCAGCGCCCGACTACCGCGGGTCAACACCGGGGAGCTGTTTTTT. Translated: CSARLPRVNTGELFF.

The J gene is TRBJ2-1, the V gene TRBV12-3 or TRBV12-4; possibly TRBD1 for D (6 bases). V shed 6 bases and J shed 2 bases, with 14 bases lying between them. The CDR3 contains 15 residues. The CDR3 bases are TGTGCCAGCAGCCATCGTGGGGGCGCCTACAATGAGCAGTTCTTC. Translating gives CASSHRGGAYNEQFF.

This clonotype has just a few counts. The chain joins TRBV10-3 to TRBJ2-3; 10 bases are a match to TRBD1. The CDR3 sequence is 15 residues long. With 6 bases clipped from V and 4 bases from J, the junction kept 7 bases outside the gene matches. Germline values: CDR1 ENHRY, CDR2 SYGVKD. Here the CDR3 DNA reads TGTGCCATCAGCGGACAGGGGGTATCTGCAGATACGCAGTATTTT. It specifies CAISGQGVSADTQYF.

This clonotype was counted at least ten times. This rearrangement joins TRBV29-1 to TRBJ1-1; D is perhaps TRBD1 (5 bases). The germline V gene has CDR1 SQVTM and CDR2 ANQGSEA. The CDR3 runs to 13 residues. The ends were cut back, 4 bases at V and 6 bases at J, with 15 bases in the middle. Written as DNA, the CDR3 is TGCAGCGTTGCAGTGGGGGAAAACGCTGAAGCTTTCTTT. This gives the protein CSVAVGENAEAFF.

This clonotype was detected only a few times. The chain uses TRBV4-2 and TRBJ2-7; TRBD1 aligns across 7 bases. From germline, CDR1 is LGHNA and CDR2 YNFKEQ. This CDR3 comprises 13 residues. Trimming removed 4 bases from V and 3 bases from J; junction bases left unmatched: 3. The CDR3 nucleotides are TGTGCCAGCAGCCGCTGGGACAGCTACGAGCAGTACTTC. This codes for CASSRWDSYEQYF.

J is TRBJ2-7 and V is TRBV5-1; D gene ambiguous. Germline V gene sequence: CDR1 SGHRS, CDR2 YFSETQ. The CDR3 is 11 amino acids. The germline V and J ends were trimmed by 4 bases and 4 bases, with 6 bases remaining between them. This CDR3 is CASSDKYEQYF. CDR3 sequence (DNA): TGCGCCAGCAGCGATAAGTACGAGCAGTACTTC.

Details on this clonotype: The junction departs from germline at one end; a sequencing error may be responsible. The genes are TRBV9 and TRBJ2-6; D might be TRBD1 (6 bases). The V gene's germline CDR1 is SGDLS and CDR2 YYNGEE. The CDR3 loop spans 17 amino acids. The CDR3 DNA reads TGTGCCAGCAGCAAGCGGTATGGGGGCGCTGGGGGCAACGTCCTGACTTTC. This codes for CASSKRYGGAGGNVLTF.

This chain joins TRBV2 and TRBJ2-3; D is possibly TRBD2 (5 bases). The length of the CDR3 is 15 residues. Germline V gene lookup returns CDR1 SNHLY and CDR2 FYNNEI. The ends were cut back, 2 bases at V and 1 base at J, with 10 bases in the middle. CDR3 in amino acids: CASSETDFRTDTQYF. Here the CDR3 DNA reads TGTGCCAGCAGTGAAACGGACTTTCGCACAGATACGCAGTATTTT. Complete variable domain (other parts from reference TRBV2 and TRBJ2-3): EPEVTQTPSHQVTQMGQEVILRCVPISNHLYFYWYRQILGQKVEFLVSFYNNEISEKSEIFDDQFSVERPDGSNFTLKIRSTKLEDSAMYFCASSETDFRTDTQYFGPGTRLTVL.

This clonotype was counted at least ten times. The J gene is TRBJ2-3, the V gene TRBV5-1; D is possibly TRBD1 (5 bases). Germline values: CDR1 SGHRS, CDR2 YFSETQ. The CDR3 runs to 13 residues. Trimming removed 3 bases from V and 11 bases from J, with 16 bases in between. This CDR3 is CASSSDPDNLQYF. Written as DNA, the CDR3 is TGCGCCAGCAGCTCGGACCCGGACAACTTGCAGTATTTT.

This clonotype has a handful of counts. V usage is TRBV9 and J usage is TRBJ2-3; D is possibly TRBD1 (6 bases). There are 15 residues in the CDR3. Trimming removed 4 bases from V and 1 base from J, with 13 bases in between. Germline values: CDR1 SGDLS, CDR2 YYNGEE. The CDR3 protein is CASSSDSARTDTQYF. The CDR3 region has the DNA TGTGCCAGCAGCTCGGACAGTGCCCGCACAGATACGCAGTATTTT.

This clonotype appeared a few times. The CDR3 DNA reads TGTGCCAGCAGTTTCTCTCGACTAGCCCCCTCCTACAATGAGCAGTTCTTC. Its protein product is CASSFSRLAPSYNEQFF. The genes are TRBV27 and TRBJ2-1, with TRBD2 matching over 7 bases. CDR1 and CDR2 (germline): MNHEY, SMNVEV (reference sequence). The CDR3 is 17 residues long. The ends lost 3 bases at V and 0 bases at J; junction bases unmatched: 8.